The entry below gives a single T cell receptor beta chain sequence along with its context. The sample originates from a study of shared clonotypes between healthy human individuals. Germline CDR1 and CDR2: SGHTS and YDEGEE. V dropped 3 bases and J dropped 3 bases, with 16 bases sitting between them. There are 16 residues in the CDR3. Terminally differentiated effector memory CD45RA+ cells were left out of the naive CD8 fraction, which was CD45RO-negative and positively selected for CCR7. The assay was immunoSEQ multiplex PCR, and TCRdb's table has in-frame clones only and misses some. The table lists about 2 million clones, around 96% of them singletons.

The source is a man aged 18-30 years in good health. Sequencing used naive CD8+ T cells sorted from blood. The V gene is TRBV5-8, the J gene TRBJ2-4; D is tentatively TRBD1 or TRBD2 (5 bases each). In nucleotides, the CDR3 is TGTGCCAGCAGCTCCCGGGGCAACCTTGACAAAAACATTCAGTACTTC. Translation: CASSSRGNLDKNIQYF.